The 15 T cell receptor beta chains below all came from one sample that was sequenced in a study of blood T cell repertoires in COVID-19. TCRdb's table, derived via immunoSEQ multiplex PCR, lists solely in-frame clones and lacks some. This sample has about 460,000 clones, with approximately 90% found just once. Sequencing was performed on PBMCs or T cells enriched from blood (not recorded which). The source of these receptors is a woman aged 55-75 years who had recovered from COVID-19.

The V call is TRBV7-9, the J call TRBJ1-2, with D maybe TRBD1 (6 bases). Per germline, CDR1 SEHNR and CDR2 FQNEAQ (reference sequence). Trimming stripped 3 bases from V and 3 bases from J, with 11 bases between. CDR3 length equals 14 residues. The CDR3 protein is CASSLAGGHYGYTF. In nucleotides, the CDR3 is TGTGCCAGCAGCTTGGCTGGGGGCCACTATGGCTACACCTTC.

The chain recombines TRBV27 with TRBJ2-3; 7 bases fit TRBD2. V shed 6 bases and J 0 bases; nucleotides not matched to a gene: 6. CDR3 size: 15 residues. The germline V gene encodes CDR1 MNHEY and CDR2 SMNVEV (reference sequence). As DNA, the CDR3 is TGTGCCAGCAGGGGGGGGACCACTAGCACAGATACGCAGTATTTT. Protein sequence: CASRGGTTSTDTQYF.

V is TRBV5-1 and J is TRBJ1-6, with D perhaps TRBD1 (5 bases). V was trimmed by 0 bases and J by 7 bases, leaving 11 bases between them. CDR3 length equals 15 residues. CDR1 is SGHRS and CDR2 is YFSETQ in the germline V gene. CDR3 amino acids: CASSLGQSDNSPLHF. In DNA form, the CDR3 reads TGCGCCAGCAGCTTGGGACAGTCTGACAATTCACCCCTCCACTTT.

In its sample, this clone was seen once. The chain uses TRBV5-3 and TRBJ1-5; TRBD1 matches at 11 bases. TRBV5-3 is flagged as an ORF with uncertain function. V lost 4 bases, J lost 5 bases, and 8 bases stayed unmatched. The CDR3 runs 16 residues. The CDR3 protein is CARSLRTGGEYQPQHF. DNA for the CDR3: TGTGCCAGAAGCCTACGGACAGGGGGCGAATATCAGCCCCAGCATTTT.

The rearrangement joins TRBV5-6 to TRBJ2-5; weak D call: TRBD2 (7 bases). Germline CDR1 is SGHDT and CDR2 is YYEEEE. With 6 bases removed from V and 4 bases from J, the gap between germline ends came to 13 bases. The CDR3 has 13 amino acids. The CDR3 spells CASTERGGETQYF. The CDR3 bases are TGTGCCAGCACCGAGAGGGGGGGAGAGACCCAGTACTTC.

The V and J genes are TRBV7-7 and TRBJ2-5; the match to TRBD2 covers 8 bases. Germline CDR1 SSHAT, CDR2 FNYEAQ (reference sequence). J gave up 1 base and V 1 base, and 5 bases lay outside the gene matches. The CDR3 contains 16 residues. The CDR3 here is CASSLVGGGTQETQYF. In nucleotides, the CDR3 is TGTGCCAGCAGCTTAGTTGGCGGGGGGACCCAAGAGACCCAGTACTTC.

The chain has TRBV14 and TRBJ2-7; D is undetermined. Germline V gives CDR1 SGHDN, CDR2 FVKESK. This CDR3 region has 15 residues. V was trimmed by 1 base and J by 3 bases, leaving 13 bases between them. The CDR3 DNA follows: TGTGCCAGCAGCCAAGCCGGGTCCCGGAGCTACGAGCAGTACGTC. Amino acids: CASSQAGSRSYEQYV.

In this sample, this clone turned up once. CDR3 region: CASSLGRGARETQYF. The CDR3 DNA is TGTGCCAGCAGCTTAGGGCGGGGGGCCCGTGAGACCCAGTACTTC. The V and J genes are TRBV7-2 and TRBJ2-5, with 8 bases lining up with TRBD2. The CDR3 runs 15 residues. V trimming: 1 base; J trimming: 5 bases; junction bases outside the gene matches: 6. The germline V gene has CDR1 SGHTA and CDR2 FQGNSA.

The V and J genes are TRBV11-2 and TRBJ1-2, with D hard to call. CDR3 size: 15 residues. Germline CDR1 reads SGHAT; CDR2 reads FQNNGV. The V and J ends lost 5 bases and 5 bases respectively, with 18 bases between them. CDR3 nucleotides: TGTGCCAGCAGCCCCCAATTGGGCAGTCTTTATGGCTACACCTTC. It specifies CASSPQLGSLYGYTF.

This clone was detected a few times. The chain has TRBV2 and TRBJ2-3, with TRBD2 matching over 7 bases. V lost 6 bases and J lost 0; bases outside the gene matches: 3. CDR1 and CDR2 from the germline V gene are SNHLY and FYNNEI. This CDR3 has 14 amino acids. The CDR3, as DNA: TGTGCCAGCAGAGCGGGGTTAAGCACAGATACGCAGTATTTT. Translation gives CASRAGLSTDTQYF.

The CDR3 nucleotides read TGTGCCAGCAGCTTGCCACAGGGGGCGGTCTCCAATTCACCCCTCCACTTT. It codes for CASSLPQGAVSNSPLHF. This sequence joins TRBV5-6 and TRBJ1-6; 9 bases are a match to TRBD1. Germline V gene lookup returns CDR1 SGHDT and CDR2 YYEEEE. The CDR3 sequence is 17 residues long. The J segment lost 7 bases and the V segment lost 1 base, leaving 9 bases of the junction unmatched.

The chain has TRBV6-1 and TRBJ1-2, with a weak D call TRBD1 (6 bases). This CDR3 is built from 14 residues. Germline assignment: CDR1 MNHNS and CDR2 SASEGT. V shed 1 base and J shed 8 bases, with 14 bases lying between them. CDR3 loop: CASSEGPTGLGYTF. In nucleotides, the CDR3 is TGTGCCAGCAGTGAAGGACCTACAGGGTTAGGCTACACCTTC.

The chain employs TRBV27 and TRBJ2-2; D perhaps matches TRBD1 (5 bases). Trimming stripped 1 base from V and 0 bases from J, with 9 bases between. Germline V lookup: CDR1 MNHEY, CDR2 SMNVEV (reference sequence). CDR3 length: 16 amino acids. The DNA for the CDR3 is TGTGCCAGCAGTTTATTTTGGGGCGCGAACACCGGGGAGCTGTTTTTT. Its translation is CASSLFWGANTGELFF.

V and J are TRBV4-1 and TRBJ1-1; D gene uncertain. Germline CDR1 and CDR2: MGHRA and YSYEKL. The CDR3 sequence is 14 residues long. The germline V and J ends were trimmed by 1 base and 6 bases, with 12 bases remaining between them. CDR3 amino acids: CASSQVFADSEAFF. Written as DNA, the CDR3 is TGCGCCAGCAGCCAAGTTTTTGCGGACTCTGAAGCTTTCTTT.

The chain couples TRBV3-1 (or the pseudogene TRBV3-2) to TRBJ1-2, with D perhaps matching TRBD1 (6 bases). V gave up 9 bases and J gave up 3 bases, with 17 bases separating them. The CDR3 is 14 residues long. Germline V lookup: CDR1 LGHDT, CDR2 YNNKEL (reference sequence). CDR3 sequence (DNA): TGTGCCAGTCAAGGGCAGGGGAGGGACTATGGCTACACCTTC. Encoded protein: CASQGQGRDYGYTF.